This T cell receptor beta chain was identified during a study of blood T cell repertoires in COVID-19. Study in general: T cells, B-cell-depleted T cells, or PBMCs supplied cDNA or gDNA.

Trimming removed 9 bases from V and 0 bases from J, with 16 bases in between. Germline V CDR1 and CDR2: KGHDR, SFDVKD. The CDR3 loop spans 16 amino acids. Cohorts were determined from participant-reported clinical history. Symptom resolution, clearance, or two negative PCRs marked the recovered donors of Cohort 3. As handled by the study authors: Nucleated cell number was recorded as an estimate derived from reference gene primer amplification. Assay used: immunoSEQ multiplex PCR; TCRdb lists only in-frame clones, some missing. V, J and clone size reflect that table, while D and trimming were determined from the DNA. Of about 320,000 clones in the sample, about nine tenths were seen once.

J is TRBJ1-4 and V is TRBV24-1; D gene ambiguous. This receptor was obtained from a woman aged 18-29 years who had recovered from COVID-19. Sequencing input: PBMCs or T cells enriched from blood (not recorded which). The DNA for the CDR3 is TGTGCCACCTTGGGATTAGCGGCTGCAACTAATGAAAAACTGTTTTTT. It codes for CATLGLAAATNEKLFF.